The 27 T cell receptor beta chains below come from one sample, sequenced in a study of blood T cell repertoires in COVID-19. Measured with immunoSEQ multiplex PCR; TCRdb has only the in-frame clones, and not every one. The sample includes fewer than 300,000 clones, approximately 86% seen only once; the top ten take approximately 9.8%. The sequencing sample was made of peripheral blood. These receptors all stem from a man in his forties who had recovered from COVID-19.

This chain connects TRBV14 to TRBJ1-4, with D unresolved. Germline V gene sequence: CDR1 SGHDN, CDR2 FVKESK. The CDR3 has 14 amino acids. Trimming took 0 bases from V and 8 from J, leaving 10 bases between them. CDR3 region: CASSQETRGEKLFF. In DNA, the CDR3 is TGTGCCAGCAGCCAAGAAACACGTGGCGAAAAACTGTTTTTT.

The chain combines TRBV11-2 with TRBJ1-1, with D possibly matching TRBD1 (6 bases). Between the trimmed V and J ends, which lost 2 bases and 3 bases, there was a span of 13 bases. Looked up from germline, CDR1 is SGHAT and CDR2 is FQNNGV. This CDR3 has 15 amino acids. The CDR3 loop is CASSLFFRGDTEAFF. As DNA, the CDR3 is TGTGCCAGCAGCTTATTCTTCAGGGGAGACACTGAAGCTTTCTTT.

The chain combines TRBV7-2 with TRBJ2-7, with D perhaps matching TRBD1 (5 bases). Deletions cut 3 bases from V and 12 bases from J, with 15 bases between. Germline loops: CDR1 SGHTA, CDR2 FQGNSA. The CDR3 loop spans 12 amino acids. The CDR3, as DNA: TGTGCCAGCAGCTTTAATGGGGCAATAGGGTACTTC. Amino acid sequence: CASSFNGAIGYF.

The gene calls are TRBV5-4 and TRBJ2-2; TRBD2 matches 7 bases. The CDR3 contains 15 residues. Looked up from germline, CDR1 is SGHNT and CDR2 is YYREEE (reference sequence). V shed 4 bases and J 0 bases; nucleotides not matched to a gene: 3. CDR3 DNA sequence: TGTGCCAGCAGCGGAGCGGGGCCGAACACCGGGGAGCTGTTTTTT. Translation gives CASSGAGPNTGELFF.

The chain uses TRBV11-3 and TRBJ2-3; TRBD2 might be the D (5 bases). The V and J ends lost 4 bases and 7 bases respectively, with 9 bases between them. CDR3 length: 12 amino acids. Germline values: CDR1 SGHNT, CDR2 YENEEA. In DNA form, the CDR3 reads TGTGCCAGCAGCTCGGCGGGTAATACGCAGTATTTT. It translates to CASSSAGNTQYF.

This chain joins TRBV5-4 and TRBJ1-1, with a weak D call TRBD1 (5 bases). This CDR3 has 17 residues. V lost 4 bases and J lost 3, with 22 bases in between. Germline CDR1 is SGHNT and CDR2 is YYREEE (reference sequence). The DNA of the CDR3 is TGTGCCAGCAGCGGAAATTCTTTGGGGGGACGAGACACTGAAGCTTTCTTT. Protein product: CASSGNSLGGRDTEAFF.

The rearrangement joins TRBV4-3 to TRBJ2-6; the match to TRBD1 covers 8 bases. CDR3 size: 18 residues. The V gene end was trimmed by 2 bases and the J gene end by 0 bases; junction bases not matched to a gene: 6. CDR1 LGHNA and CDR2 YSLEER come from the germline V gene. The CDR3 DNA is TGCGCCAGCAGCCAAACCGGGACAGGCTTCTCTGGGGCCAACGTCCTGACTTTC. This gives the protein CASSQTGTGFSGANVLTF.

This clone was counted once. The CDR3 sequence: CASSPLGTSGGHEQYF. The CDR3 nucleotides read TGTGCCAGCAGCCCTTTGGGGACTAGCGGGGGTCACGAGCAGTACTTC. The chain links TRBV3-1 (or the pseudogene TRBV3-2) to TRBJ2-7; TRBD2 matches at 14 bases. The CDR3 runs to 16 residues. CDR1 and CDR2 (germline): LGHDT, YNNKEL (reference sequence). V lost 4 bases to trimming and J lost 5 bases; unmatched junction nucleotides: 7.

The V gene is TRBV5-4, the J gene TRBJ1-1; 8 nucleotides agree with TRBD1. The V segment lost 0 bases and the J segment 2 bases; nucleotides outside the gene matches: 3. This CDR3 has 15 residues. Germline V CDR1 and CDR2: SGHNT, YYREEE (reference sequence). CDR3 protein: CASSLAGGRNTEAFF. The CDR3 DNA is TGTGCCAGCAGCTTGGCAGGGGGCCGCAACACTGAAGCTTTCTTT.

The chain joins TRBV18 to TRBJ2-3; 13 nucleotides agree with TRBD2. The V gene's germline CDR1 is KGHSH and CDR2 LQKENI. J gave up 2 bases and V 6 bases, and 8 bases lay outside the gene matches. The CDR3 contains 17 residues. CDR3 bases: TGTGCCAGCTCCGGGGGACTAGCGGGAACCTACACAGATACGCAGTATTTT. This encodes CASSGGLAGTYTDTQYF.

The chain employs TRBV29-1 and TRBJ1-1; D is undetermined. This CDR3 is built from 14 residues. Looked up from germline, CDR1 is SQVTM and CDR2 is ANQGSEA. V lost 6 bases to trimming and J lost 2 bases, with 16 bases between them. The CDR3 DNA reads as TGCAGCGTCTCTTTTCGGCTAGGTAACACTGAAGCTTTCTTT. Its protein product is CSVSFRLGNTEAFF.

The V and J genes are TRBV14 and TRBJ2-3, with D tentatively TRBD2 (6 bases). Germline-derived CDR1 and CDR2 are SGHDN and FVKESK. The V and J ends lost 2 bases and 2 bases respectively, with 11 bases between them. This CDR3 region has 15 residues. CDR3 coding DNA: TGTGCCAGCAGCCAAACTAGGACTATCACAGATACGCAGTATTTT. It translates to CASSQTRTITDTQYF.

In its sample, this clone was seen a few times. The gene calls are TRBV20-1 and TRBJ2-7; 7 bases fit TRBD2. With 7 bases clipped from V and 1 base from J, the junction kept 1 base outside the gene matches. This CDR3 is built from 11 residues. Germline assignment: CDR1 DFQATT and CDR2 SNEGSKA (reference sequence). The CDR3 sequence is CSVGLSYEQYF. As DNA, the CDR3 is TGCAGTGTGGGACTATCCTACGAGCAGTACTTC.

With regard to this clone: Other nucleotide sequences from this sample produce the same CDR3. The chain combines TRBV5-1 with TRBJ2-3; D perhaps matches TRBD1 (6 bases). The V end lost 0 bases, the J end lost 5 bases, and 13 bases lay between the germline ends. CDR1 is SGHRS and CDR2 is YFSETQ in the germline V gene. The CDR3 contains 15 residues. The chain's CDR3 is CASSLVGAPEDTQYF. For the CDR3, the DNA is TGCGCCAGCAGCTTGGTGGGGGCGCCGGAAGATACGCAGTATTTT.

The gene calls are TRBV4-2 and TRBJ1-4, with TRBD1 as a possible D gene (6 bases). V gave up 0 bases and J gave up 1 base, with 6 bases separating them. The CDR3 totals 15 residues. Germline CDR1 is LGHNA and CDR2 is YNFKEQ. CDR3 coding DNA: TGTGCCAGCAGCCAAGAGGGACAAACTAATGAAAAACTGTTTTTT. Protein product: CASSQEGQTNEKLFF.

CDR3 nucleotide sequence: TGTGCCAGCAGCTCCCGAACGTCCCTGAGCTCCTACAATGAGCAGTTCTTC. Translated, it gives CASSSRTSLSSYNEQFF. The chain combines TRBV7-2 with TRBJ2-1; the D is unclear. This CDR3 has 17 residues. Trimming left V 4 bases short and J 0 bases short, with 16 bases between. Germline V gene sequence: CDR1 SGHTA, CDR2 FQGNSA.

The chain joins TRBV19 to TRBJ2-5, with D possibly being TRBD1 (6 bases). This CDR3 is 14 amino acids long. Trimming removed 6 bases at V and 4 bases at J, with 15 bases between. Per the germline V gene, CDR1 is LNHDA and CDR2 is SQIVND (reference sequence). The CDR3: CASRTTGGGETQYF. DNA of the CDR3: TGTGCCAGTAGAACGACAGGAGGCGGAGAGACCCAGTACTTC.

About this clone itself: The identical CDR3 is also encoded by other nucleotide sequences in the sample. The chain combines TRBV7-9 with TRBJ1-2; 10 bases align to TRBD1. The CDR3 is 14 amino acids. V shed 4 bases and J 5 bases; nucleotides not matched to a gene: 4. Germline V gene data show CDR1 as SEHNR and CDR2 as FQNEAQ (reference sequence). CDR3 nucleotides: TGTGCCAGCAGCTCTGGACAGGGGGGTTATGGCTACACCTTC. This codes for CASSSGQGGYGYTF. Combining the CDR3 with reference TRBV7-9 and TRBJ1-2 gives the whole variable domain DTGVSQNPRHKITKRGQNVTFRCDPISEHNRLYWYRQTLGQGPEFLTYFQNEAQLEKSRLLSDRFSAERPKGSFSTLEIQRTEQGDSAMYLCASSSGQGGYGYTFGSGTRLTVV.

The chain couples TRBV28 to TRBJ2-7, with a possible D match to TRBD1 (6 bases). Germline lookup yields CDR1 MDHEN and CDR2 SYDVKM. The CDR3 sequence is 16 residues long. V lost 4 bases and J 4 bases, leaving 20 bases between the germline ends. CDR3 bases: TGTGCCAGCAGTTCCCACCCCGGACAGTTACCTTACGAGCAGTACTTC. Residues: CASSSHPGQLPYEQYF.

In nucleotides, the CDR3 is TGCGCCAGCAGCTTTAGTGGGTTGCGGCCGATCGGGGAGCTGTTTTTT. Its translation: CASSFSGLRPIGELFF. The rearrangement uses TRBV5-1 and TRBJ2-2; D gene unclear. The ends were cut back, 2 bases at V and 7 bases at J, with 18 bases in the middle. This CDR3 has 16 amino acids. CDR1 and CDR2 (germline): SGHRS, YFSETQ.

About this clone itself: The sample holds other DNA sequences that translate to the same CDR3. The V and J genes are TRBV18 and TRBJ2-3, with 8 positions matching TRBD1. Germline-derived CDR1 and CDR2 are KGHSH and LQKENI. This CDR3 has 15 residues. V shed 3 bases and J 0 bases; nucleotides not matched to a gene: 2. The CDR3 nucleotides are TGTGCCAGCTCACCGAGGACAGGGAGCACAGATACGCAGTATTTT. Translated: CASSPRTGSTDTQYF.

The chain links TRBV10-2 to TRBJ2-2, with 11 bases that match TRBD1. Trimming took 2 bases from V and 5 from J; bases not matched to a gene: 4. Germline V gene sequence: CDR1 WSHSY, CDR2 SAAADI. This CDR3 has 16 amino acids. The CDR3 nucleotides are TGCGCCAGCAGTGAGGGGACAGGGGGAAGGACCGGGGAGCTGTTTTTT. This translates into CASSEGTGGRTGELFF.

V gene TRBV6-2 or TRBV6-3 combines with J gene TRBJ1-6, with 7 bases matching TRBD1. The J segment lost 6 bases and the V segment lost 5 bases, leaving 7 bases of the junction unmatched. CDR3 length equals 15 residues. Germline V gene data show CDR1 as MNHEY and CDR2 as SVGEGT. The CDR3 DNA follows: TGTGCCAGCAGTCCCCGGGACAGCCCTAATTCACCCCTCCACTTT. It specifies CASSPRDSPNSPLHF.

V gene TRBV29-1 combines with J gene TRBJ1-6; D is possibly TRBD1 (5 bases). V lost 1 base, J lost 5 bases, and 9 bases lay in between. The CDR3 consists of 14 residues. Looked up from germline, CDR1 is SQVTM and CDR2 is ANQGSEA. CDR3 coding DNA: TGCAGCGTTGAAGGGGCCAGGGATAATTCACCCCTCCACTTT. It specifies CSVEGARDNSPLHF.

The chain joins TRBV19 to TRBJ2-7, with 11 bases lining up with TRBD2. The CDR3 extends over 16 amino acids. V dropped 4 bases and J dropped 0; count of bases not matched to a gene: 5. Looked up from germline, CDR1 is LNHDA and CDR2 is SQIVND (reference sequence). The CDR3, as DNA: TGTGCCAGTAGTAGAGCGGGACTAGCGGACTCCTACGAGCAGTACTTC. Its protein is CASSRAGLADSYEQYF.

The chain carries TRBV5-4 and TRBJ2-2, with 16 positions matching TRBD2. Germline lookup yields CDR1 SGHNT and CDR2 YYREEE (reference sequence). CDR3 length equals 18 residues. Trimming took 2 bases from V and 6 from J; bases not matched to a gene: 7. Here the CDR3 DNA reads TGTGCCAGCAGCTTCCCCGGGACTAGCGGGGGGGCGGCCGGGGAGCTGTTTTTT. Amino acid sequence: CASSFPGTSGGAAGELFF.

CDR3 in amino acids: CASRMASGSAYEQYF. DNA of the CDR3: TGTGCCAGCAGAATGGCTAGCGGGAGCGCCTACGAGCAGTACTTC. This chain links TRBV6-5 with TRBJ2-7, with 10 bases fitting TRBD2. The V segment lost 6 bases and the J segment 2 bases; nucleotides outside the gene matches: 7. CDR1 and CDR2 (germline): MNHEY, SVGAGI. The CDR3 has 15 residues.